This T cell receptor (beta chain) was retrieved from a study of OX40 agonist ivuxolimab in advanced cancers. The CDR3 is 19 amino acids. CDR1 MNHEY and CDR2 SMNVEV come from the germline V gene (reference sequence). V shed 1 base, J shed 3 bases, and the junction held 8 bases outside the gene matches. The repertoire was sequenced with immunoSEQ multiplex PCR; TCRdb's copy has only in-frame clones and lacks some. The table has tens of thousands of clones, roughly 90% seen once. Note on this clone: The antigen is not known.

Study results and limitations: Among the lowest peripheral clonal expansion occurred in 0.1-3.0 mg/kg partial responders.

The rearrangement links TRBV27 to TRBJ2-4; the match to TRBD2 covers 14 bases. The TCR was taken from an adult with an advanced solid tumor such as melanoma, head and neck, liver or kidney cancer. Sequenced here: CD4+ or CD8+ T cells sorted from blood, sampled in a trial of the OX40 agonist ivuxolimab. The CDR3 sequence is CASSLWGTSGSGGKNIQYF. CDR3 nucleotides: TGTGCCAGCAGTTTATGGGGGACTAGCGGGAGCGGGGGCAAAAACATTCAGTACTTC.